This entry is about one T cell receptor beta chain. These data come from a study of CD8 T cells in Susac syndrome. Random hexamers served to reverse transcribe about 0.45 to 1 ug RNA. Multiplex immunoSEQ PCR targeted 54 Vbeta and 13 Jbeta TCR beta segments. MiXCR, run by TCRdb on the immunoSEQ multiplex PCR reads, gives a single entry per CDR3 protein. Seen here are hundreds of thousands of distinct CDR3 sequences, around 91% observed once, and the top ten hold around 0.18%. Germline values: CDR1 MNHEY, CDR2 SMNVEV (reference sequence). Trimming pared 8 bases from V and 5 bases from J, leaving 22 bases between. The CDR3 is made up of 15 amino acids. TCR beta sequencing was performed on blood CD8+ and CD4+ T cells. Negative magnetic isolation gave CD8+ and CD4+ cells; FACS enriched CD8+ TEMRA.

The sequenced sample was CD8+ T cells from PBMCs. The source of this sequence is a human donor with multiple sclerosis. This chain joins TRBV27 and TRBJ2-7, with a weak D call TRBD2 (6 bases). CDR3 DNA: TGTGCCAGCGGGTTTCGGACGGGGGTGAGGGACGAGCAGTACTTC. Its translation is CASGFRTGVRDEQYF.